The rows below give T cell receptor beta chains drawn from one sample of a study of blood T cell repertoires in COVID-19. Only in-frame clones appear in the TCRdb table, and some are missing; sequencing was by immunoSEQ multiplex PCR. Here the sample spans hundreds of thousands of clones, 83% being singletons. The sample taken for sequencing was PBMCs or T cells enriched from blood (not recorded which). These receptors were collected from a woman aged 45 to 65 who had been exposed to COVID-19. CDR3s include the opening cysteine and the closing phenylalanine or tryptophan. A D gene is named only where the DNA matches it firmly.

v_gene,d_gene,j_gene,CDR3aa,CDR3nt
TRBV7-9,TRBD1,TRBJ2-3,CASSATGGSTDTQYF,TGTGCCAGCAGCGCCACAGGGGGGAGCACAGATACGCAGTATTTT
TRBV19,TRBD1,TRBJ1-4,CASNRGRATANEKLFF,TGTGCCAGTAACAGGGGGCGAGCTACGGCTAATGAAAAACTGTTTTTT
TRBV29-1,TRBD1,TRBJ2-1,CSVRLWTGYNEQFF,TGCAGCGTCCGCCTATGGACAGGATACAATGAGCAGTTCTTC
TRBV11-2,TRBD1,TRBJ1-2,CASSLTGGNYGYTF,TGTGCCAGCAGCTTGACAGGGGGCAACTATGGCTACACCTTC
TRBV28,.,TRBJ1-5,CASSSQAWSNQPQHF,TGTGCCAGCAGTTCGCAGGCGTGGAGCAATCAGCCCCAGCATTTT
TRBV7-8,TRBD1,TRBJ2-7,CASSPYLQGSYEQYF,TGTGCCAGCAGCCCCTACCTACAGGGGTCCTACGAGCAGTACTTC
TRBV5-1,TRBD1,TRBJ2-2,CASRDRGSTGELFF,TGCGCCAGCCGGGACAGGGGGAGCACCGGGGAGCTGTTTTTT
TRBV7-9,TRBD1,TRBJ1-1,CASSQDRVGEAFF,TGTGCCAGCAGCCAGGACAGGGTTGGTGAAGCTTTCTTT
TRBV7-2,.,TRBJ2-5,CASSIGIETQYF,TGTGCCAGCAGCATCGGGATAGAGACCCAGTACTTC
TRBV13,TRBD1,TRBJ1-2,CASSSSRDRVTNYGYTF,TGTGCCAGCAGCTCCAGCCGGGACAGAGTCACTAACTATGGCTACACCTTC
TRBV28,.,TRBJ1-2,CASSLRRVDGYTF,TGTGCCAGCAGTTTAAGACGGGTCGATGGCTACACCTTC
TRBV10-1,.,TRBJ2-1,CASSAGVTYNEQFF,TGCGCCAGCAGTGCCGGGGTGACGTACAATGAGCAGTTCTTC